This T cell receptor beta chain was profiled in a study of blood T cell repertoires in COVID-19. Assay: immunoSEQ multiplex PCR; the TCRdb copy retains only in-frame clones and omits some. The sample consists of 230,000 or so clones, about 88% of them appearing once. The CDR3 is made up of 14 amino acids. V was pared by 3 bases and J by 7 bases, with 18 bases between. Germline CDR1 and CDR2: DFQATT and SNEGSKA (reference sequence). The sequenced sample was peripheral blood. The V and J genes are TRBV20-1 and TRBJ1-2; D is uncertain. This receptor was taken from a woman between 40 and 50 years old who had recovered from COVID-19. The CDR3 nucleotides are TGCAGTGCTAGTAATCAGGCCGCCCCTCGTGGCTACACCTTC. This encodes CSASNQAAPRGYTF.